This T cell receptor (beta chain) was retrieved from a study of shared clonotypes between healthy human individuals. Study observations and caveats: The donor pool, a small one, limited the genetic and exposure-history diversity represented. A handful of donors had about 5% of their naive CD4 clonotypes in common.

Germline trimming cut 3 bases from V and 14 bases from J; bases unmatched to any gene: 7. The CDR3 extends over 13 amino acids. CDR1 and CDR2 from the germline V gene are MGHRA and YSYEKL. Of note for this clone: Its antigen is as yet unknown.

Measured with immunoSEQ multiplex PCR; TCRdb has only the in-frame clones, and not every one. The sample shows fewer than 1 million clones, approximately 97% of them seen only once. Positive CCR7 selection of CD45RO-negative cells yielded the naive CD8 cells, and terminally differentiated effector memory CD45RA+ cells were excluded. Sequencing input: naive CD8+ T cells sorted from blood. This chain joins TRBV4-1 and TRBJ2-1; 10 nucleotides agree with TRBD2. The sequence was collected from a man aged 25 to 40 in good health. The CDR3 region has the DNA TGCGCCAGCAGCCAGCTAGCGGGAGTAGATGAGTTCTTC. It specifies CASSQLAGVDEFF.